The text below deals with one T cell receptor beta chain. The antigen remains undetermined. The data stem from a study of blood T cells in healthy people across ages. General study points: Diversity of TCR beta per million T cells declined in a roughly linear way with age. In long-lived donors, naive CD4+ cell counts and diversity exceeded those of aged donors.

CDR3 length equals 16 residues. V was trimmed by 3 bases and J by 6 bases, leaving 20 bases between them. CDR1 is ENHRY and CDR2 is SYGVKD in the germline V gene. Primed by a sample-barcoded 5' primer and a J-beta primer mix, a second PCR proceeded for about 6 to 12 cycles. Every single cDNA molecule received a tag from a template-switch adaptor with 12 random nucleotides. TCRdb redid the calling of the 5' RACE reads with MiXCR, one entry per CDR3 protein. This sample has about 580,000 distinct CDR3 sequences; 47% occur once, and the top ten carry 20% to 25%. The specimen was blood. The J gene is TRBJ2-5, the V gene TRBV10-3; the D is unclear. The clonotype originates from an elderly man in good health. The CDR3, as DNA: TGTGCCATCAGTGACCCCGGTCTGGGCGCAAAACAGACCCAGTACTTC. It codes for CAISDPGLGAKQTQYF.